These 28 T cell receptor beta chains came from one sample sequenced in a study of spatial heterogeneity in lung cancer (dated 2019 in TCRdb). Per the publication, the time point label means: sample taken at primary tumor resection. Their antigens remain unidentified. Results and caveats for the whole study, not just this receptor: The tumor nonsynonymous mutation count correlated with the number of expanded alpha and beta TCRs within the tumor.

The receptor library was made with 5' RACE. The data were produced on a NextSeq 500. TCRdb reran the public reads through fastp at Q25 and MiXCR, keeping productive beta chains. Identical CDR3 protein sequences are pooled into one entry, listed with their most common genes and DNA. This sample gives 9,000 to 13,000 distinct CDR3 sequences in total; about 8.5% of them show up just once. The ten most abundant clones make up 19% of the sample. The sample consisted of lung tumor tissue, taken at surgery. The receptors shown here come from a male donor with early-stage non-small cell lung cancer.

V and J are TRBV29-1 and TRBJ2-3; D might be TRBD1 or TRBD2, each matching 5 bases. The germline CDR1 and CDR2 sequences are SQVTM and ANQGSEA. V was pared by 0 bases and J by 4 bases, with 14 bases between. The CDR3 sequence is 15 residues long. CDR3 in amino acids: CSVEDQRGWADTQYF. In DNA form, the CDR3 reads TGCAGCGTTGAAGATCAGAGGGGATGGGCAGATACGCAGTATTTT.

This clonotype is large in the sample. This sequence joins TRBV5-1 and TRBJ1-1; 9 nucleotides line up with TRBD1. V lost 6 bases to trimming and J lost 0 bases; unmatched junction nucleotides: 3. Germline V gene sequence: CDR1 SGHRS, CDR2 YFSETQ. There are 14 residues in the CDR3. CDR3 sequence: CASTRDRVNTEAFF. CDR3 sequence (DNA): TGCGCCAGCACACGGGACAGGGTGAACACTGAAGCTTTCTTT.

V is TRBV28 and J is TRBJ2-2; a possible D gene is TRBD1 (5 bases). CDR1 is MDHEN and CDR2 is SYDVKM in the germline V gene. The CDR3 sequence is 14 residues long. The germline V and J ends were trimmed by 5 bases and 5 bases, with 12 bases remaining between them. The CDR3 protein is CASSTTGITGELFF. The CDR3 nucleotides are TGTGCCAGCAGTACTACAGGAATAACCGGGGAGCTGTTTTTT.

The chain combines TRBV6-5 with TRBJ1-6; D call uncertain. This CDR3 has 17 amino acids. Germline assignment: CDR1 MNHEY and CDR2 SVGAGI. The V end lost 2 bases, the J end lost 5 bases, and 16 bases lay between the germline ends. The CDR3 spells CASSYGGSPANNSPLHF. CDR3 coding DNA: TGTGCCAGCAGTTACGGAGGGTCCCCTGCCAATAATTCACCCCTCCACTTT.

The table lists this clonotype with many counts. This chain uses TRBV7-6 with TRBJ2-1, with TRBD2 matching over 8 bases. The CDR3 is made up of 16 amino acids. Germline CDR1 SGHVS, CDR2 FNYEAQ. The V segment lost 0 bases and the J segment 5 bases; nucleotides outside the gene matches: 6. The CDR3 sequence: CASSLAAVAGHNEQFF. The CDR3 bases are TGTGCCAGCAGCTTAGCGGCGGTAGCGGGACACAATGAGCAGTTCTTC.

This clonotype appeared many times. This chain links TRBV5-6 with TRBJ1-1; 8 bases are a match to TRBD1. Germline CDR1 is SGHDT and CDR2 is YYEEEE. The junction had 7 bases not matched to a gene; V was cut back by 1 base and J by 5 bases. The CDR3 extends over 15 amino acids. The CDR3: CASSLRARGRTEAFF. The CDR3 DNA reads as TGTGCCAGCAGCTTGAGGGCCAGGGGGCGAACTGAAGCTTTCTTT.

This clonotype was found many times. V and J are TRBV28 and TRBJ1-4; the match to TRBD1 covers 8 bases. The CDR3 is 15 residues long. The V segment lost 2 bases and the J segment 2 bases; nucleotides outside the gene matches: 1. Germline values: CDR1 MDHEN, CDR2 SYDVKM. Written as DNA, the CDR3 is TGTGCCAGCAGTTTACAGGGGGCGACTAATGAAAAACTGTTTTTT. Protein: CASSLQGATNEKLFF. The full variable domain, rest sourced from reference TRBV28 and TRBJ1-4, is DVKVTQSSRYLVKRTGEKVFLECVQDMDHENMFWYRQDPGLGLRLIYFSYDVKMKEKGDIPEGYSVSREKKERFSLILESASTNQTSMYLCASSLQGATNEKLFFGSGTQLSVL.

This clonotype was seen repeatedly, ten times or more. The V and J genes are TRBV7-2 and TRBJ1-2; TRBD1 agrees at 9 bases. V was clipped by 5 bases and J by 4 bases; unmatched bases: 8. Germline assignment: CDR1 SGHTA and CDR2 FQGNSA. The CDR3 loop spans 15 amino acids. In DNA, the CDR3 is TGTGCCAGCAGCCCTGGACAGGGGCGCGGCTATGGCTACACCTTC. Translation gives CASSPGQGRGYGYTF.

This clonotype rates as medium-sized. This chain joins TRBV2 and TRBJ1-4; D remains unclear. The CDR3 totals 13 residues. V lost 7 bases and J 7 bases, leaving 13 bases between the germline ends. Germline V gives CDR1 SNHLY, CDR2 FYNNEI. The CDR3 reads CASNRGPGEKLFF. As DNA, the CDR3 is TGTGCCAGCAACCGGGGTCCGGGTGAAAAACTGTTTTTT.

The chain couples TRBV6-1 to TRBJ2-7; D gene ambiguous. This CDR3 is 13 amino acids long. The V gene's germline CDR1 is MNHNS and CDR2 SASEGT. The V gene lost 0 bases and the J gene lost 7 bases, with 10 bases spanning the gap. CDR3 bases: TGTGCCAGCAGTGAAGCGCCGATGGTGGAGCAGTACTTC. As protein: CASSEAPMVEQYF.

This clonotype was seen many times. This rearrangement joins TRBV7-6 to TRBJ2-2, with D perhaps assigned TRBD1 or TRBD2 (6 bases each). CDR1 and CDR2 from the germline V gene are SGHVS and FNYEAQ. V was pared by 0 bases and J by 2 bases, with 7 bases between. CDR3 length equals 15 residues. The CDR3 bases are TGTGCCAGCAGCTTAGCGGGGGGCAACACCGGGGAGCTGTTTTTT. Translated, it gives CASSLAGGNTGELFF.

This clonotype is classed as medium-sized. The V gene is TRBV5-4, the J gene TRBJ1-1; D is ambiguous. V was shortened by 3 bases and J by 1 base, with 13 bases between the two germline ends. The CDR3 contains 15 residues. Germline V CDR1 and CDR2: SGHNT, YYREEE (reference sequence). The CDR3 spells CASSWPPPANTEAFF. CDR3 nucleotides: TGTGCCAGCAGCTGGCCGCCTCCTGCGAACACTGAAGCTTTCTTT.

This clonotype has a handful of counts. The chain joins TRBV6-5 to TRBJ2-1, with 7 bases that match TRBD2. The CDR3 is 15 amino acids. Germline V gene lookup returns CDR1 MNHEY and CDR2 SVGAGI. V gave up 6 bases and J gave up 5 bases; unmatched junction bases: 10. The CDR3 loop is CASRQSGGFNNEQFF. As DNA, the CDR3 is TGTGCCAGCAGACAATCGGGGGGTTTTAACAATGAGCAGTTCTTC.

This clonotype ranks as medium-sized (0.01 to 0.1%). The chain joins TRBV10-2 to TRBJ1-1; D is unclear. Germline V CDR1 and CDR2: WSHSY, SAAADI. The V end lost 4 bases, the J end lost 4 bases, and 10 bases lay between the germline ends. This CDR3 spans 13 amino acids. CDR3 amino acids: CASSGSLGTEAFF. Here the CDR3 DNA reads TGCGCCAGCAGTGGATCTTTGGGCACTGAAGCTTTCTTT.

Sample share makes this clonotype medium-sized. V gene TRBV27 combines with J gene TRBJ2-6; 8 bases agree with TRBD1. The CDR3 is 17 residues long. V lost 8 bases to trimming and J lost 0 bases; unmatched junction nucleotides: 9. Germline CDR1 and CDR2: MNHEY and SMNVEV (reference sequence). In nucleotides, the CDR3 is TGTGCCAGCGCAGCGAGGACAGGGAGCTCTGGGGCCAACGTCCTGACTTTC. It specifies CASAARTGSSGANVLTF.

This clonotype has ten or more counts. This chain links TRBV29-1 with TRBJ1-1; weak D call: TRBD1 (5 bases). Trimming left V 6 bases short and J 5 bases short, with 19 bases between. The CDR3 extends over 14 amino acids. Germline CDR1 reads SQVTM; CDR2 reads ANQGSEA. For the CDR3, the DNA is TGCAGCGTCAAGCAGGGTATTCGAGGGACTGAAGCTTTCTTT. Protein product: CSVKQGIRGTEAFF. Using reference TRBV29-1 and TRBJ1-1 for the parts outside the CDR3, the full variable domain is SAVISQKPSRDICQRGTSLTIQCQVDSQVTMMFWYRQQPGQSLTLIATANQGSEATYESGFVIDKFPISRPNLTFSTLTVSNMSPEDSSIYLCSVKQGIRGTEAFFGQGTRLTVV.

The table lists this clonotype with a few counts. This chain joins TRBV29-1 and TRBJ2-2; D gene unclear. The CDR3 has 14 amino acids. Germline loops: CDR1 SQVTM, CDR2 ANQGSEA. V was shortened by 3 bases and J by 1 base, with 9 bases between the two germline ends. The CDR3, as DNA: TGCAGCGTTGAGGCCAGGAGGAACACCGGGGAGCTGTTTTTT. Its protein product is CSVEARRNTGELFF.

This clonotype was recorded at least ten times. CDR3 nucleotides: TGCGCCAGCAGTGAGCCGGGGGCGCACACAGATACGCAGTATTTT. Its protein product is CASSEPGAHTDTQYF. The chain carries TRBV10-2 and TRBJ2-3; the D gene could be TRBD1 or TRBD2 (6 bases each). The germline gives CDR1 WSHSY, CDR2 SAAADI. This CDR3 is 15 amino acids long. The V end was cut by 2 bases, the J end by 2 bases, with 11 bases between.

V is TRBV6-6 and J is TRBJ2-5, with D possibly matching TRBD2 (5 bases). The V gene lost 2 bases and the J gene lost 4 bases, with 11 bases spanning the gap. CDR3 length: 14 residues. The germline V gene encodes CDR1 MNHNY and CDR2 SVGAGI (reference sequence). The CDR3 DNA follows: TGTGCCAGCAGTTACGGCGGGTTGGGAGAGACCCAGTACTTC. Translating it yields CASSYGGLGETQYF.

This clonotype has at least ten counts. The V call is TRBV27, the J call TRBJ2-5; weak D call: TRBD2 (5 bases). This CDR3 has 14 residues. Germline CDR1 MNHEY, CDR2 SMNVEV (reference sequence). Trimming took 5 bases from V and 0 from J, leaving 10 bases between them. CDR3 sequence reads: CASSPERYQETQYF. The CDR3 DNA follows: TGTGCCAGCAGTCCCGAGCGGTACCAAGAGACCCAGTACTTC.

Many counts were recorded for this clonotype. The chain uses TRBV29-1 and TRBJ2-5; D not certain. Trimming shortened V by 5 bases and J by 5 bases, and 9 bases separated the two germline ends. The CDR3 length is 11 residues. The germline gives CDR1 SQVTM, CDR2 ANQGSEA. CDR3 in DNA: TGCAGCGTTTCCCTTACGGAGACCCAGTACTTC. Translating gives CSVSLTETQYF.

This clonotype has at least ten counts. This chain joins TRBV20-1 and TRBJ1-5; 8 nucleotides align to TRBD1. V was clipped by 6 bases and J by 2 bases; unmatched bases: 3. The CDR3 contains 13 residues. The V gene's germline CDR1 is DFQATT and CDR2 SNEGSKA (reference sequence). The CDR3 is CSALDRGNQPQHF. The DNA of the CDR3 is TGCAGTGCGTTGGACAGGGGCAATCAGCCCCAGCATTTT.

In nucleotides, the CDR3 is TGCAGCGTCCGTGGACAGTCCTACGAGCAGTACTTC. Protein: CSVRGQSYEQYF. The chain carries TRBV29-1 and TRBJ2-7, with D maybe TRBD1 (6 bases). The CDR3 runs 12 residues. CDR1 and CDR2 (germline): SQVTM, ANQGSEA. V lost 6 bases, J lost 1 base, and 10 bases lay in between.

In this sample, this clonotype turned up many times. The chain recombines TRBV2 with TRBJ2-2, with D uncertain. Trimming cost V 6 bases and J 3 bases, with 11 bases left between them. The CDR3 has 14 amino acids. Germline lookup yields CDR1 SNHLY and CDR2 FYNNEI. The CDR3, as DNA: TGTGCCAGCAGACCGGACGGAGACACCGGGGAGCTGTTTTTT. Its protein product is CASRPDGDTGELFF.

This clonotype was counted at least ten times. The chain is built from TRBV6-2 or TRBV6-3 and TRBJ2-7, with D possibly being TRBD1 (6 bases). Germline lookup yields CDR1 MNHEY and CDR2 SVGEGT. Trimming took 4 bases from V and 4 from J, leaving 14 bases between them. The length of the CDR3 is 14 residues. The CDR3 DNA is TGTGCCAGCAGTTCGTCACAGGGAAAATACGAGCAGTACTTC. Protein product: CASSSSQGKYEQYF.

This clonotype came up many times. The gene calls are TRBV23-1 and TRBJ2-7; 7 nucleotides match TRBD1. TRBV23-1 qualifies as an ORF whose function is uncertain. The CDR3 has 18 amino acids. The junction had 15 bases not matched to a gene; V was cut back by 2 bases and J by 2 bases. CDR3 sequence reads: CASSQNGLRQGATYEQYF. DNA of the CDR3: TGCGCCAGCAGTCAAAATGGGCTGCGACAGGGAGCCACCTACGAGCAGTACTTC.

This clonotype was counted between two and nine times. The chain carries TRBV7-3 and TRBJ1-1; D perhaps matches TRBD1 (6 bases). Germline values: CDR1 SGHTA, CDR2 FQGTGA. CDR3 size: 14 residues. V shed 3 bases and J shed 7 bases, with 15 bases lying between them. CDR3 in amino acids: CASSFAGGGREAFF. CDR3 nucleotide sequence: TGTGCCAGCAGCTTCGCCGGGGGCGGTCGTGAAGCTTTCTTT.

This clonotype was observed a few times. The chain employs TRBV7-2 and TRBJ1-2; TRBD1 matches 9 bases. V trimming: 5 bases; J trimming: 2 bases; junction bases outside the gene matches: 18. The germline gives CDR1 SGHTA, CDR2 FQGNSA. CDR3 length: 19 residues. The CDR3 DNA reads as TGTGCCAGCAGCCCTAGAGCGGACAGGGGACGAACGGGGAACTATGGCTACACCTTC. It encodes CASSPRADRGRTGNYGYTF. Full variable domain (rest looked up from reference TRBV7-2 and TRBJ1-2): GAGVSQSPSNKVTEKGKDVELRCDPISGHTALYWYRQSLGQGLEFLIYFQGNSAPDKSGLPSDRFSAERTGGSVSTLTIQRTQQEDSAVYLCASSPRADRGRTGNYGYTFGSGTRLTVV.